Here is one TCR beta chain with its context. In the original workflow: Nucleated cell number was recorded as an estimate derived from reference gene primer amplification. Clones were sequenced by immunoSEQ multiplex PCR, and TCRdb holds only the in-frame ones, with some missing. V, J and clone size reflect that table, while D and trimming were determined from the DNA. The sample records about 120,000 clones, around 82% being singletons. This record comes from a study of blood T cell repertoires in COVID-19. The wider study: Samples representing acute and convalescent COVID-19 were sourced from the United States, Italy and Spain.

This receptor was taken from a man in his thirties or forties with COVID-19, enrolled during active disease. What was sequenced was peripheral blood.

Here the CDR3 DNA reads TGTGCCAGCATCTCGGGGTTTTCGAACACTGAAGCTTTCTTT. This translates into CASISGFSNTEAFF. The chain employs TRBV28 and TRBJ1-1; D ambiguous. CDR1 is MDHEN, CDR2 SYDVKM, per germline. The length of the CDR3 is 14 residues. The ends were cut back, 7 bases at V and 1 base at J, with 13 bases in the middle.